The 21 T cell receptor beta chains below all came from one sample that was sequenced in a study of blood T cells in healthy people across ages. PCR was performed a second time for roughly 6 to 12 cycles using a sample-barcoded 5' primer and a J-beta primer mix. TCRdb reprocessed the 5' RACE reads via MiXCR and lists one record per CDR3 protein. The profile shows some 1 million distinct CDR3 sequences, around 43% of them singletons. The sequencing input was blood. These receptors were taken from a woman between 55 and 75 years old in good health.

This clonotype was detected many times. The chain recombines TRBV27 with TRBJ2-1; D unclear. This CDR3 is built from 16 residues. V was pared by 3 bases and J by 0 bases, with 12 bases between. From germline, CDR1 is MNHEY and CDR2 SMNVEV (reference sequence). The CDR3 here is CASSFSVGGSYNEQFF. The CDR3 DNA sequence: TGTGCCAGCAGTTTTTCCGTCGGTGGCTCCTACAATGAGCAGTTCTTC.

The table lists this clonotype with a few counts. V usage is TRBV6-6 and J usage is TRBJ2-3, with D tentatively TRBD1 (6 bases). CDR1 MNHNY and CDR2 SVGAGI come from the germline V gene (reference sequence). V was clipped by 6 bases and J by 4 bases, with 17 bases between them. The length of the CDR3 is 15 residues. This CDR3 is CASRNAQGISDTQYF. CDR3 coding DNA: TGTGCCAGCAGAAACGCGCAGGGGATCTCAGATACGCAGTATTTT.

This clonotype appeared a few times. The V gene is TRBV9, the J gene TRBJ2-3, with D perhaps matching TRBD1 (6 bases). Trimming cost V 0 bases and J 0 bases, with 8 bases left between them. The CDR3 extends over 15 amino acids. Germline V gene data show CDR1 as SGDLS and CDR2 as YYNGEE. The CDR3 bases are TGTGCCAGCAGCGTAGAGGGGGATAGCACAGATACGCAGTATTTT. This gives the protein CASSVEGDSTDTQYF.

The CDR3 nucleotides read TGCAGTGCTAGAGTGGGCCCCTTGGGTGAGCAGTTCTTC. Its protein product is CSARVGPLGEQFF. The chain carries TRBV20-1 and TRBJ2-1; D is uncertain. This CDR3 is built from 13 residues. V was clipped by 1 base and J by 9 bases, with 13 bases between them. Germline V gene sequence: CDR1 DFQATT, CDR2 SNEGSKA (reference sequence).

The V call is TRBV5-6, the J call TRBJ2-4, with D tentatively TRBD1 (6 bases). The J call may be incorrect, as the DNA end agrees better with TRBJ2-7. CDR3 length: 12 residues. CDR1 is SGHDT, CDR2 YYEEEE, per germline. The CDR3 reads CASSLYRAEQYF. Here the CDR3 DNA reads TGTGCCAGCAGCCTGTACAGGGCCGAGCAGTACTTC.

In its sample, this clonotype was seen a few times. V gene TRBV10-3 combines with J gene TRBJ1-1, with unresolved D. Germline V lookup: CDR1 ENHRY, CDR2 SYGVKD. V lost 6 bases to trimming and J lost 6 bases, with 14 bases between them. This CDR3 spans 13 amino acids. CDR3 in DNA: TGTGCCATCAGACGCGGACTCTCACCTGAAGCTTTCTTT. Translation: CAIRRGLSPEAFF.

This clonotype was recorded only once. The chain has TRBV6-5 and TRBJ2-7; no reliable D call. CDR1 is MNHEY, CDR2 SVGAGI, per germline. V was shortened by 8 bases and J by 2 bases, with 10 bases between the two germline ends. The CDR3 is 12 amino acids. CDR3 sequence (DNA): TGTGCCAGCGGGGATGTTCCCTACGAGCAGTACTTC. Translation gives CASGDVPYEQYF.

Note on this clonotype: An end of the junction does not agree with germline; a read error may underlie this. J is TRBJ1-3 and V is TRBV7-9; possible D gene TRBD1, 5 bases. Germline loops: CDR1 SEHNR, CDR2 FQNEAQ (reference sequence). The CDR3 is 15 residues long. This CDR3 is CAGSLGRRTGNTIYF. Here the CDR3 DNA reads TGTGCCGGCAGCTTGGGACGGAGAACTGGAAACACCATATATTTT.

This chain connects TRBV20-1 to TRBJ2-4; 9 bases are shared with TRBD2. The J call may be faulty, since TRBJ2-7 better matches the DNA end. Germline V gene data show CDR1 as DFQATT and CDR2 as SNEGSKA (reference sequence). The CDR3 consists of 14 residues. CDR3 region: CSAVQAREGNEQYF. CDR3 DNA sequence: TGCAGTGCTGTTCAGGCGCGGGAGGGCAACGAGCAGTACTTC.

The chain is built from TRBV4-2 and TRBJ2-4; D possibly corresponds to TRBD2 (6 bases). Germline-derived CDR1 and CDR2 are LGHNA and YNFKEQ. This CDR3 spans 17 amino acids. Trimming left V 0 bases short and J 0 bases short, with 12 bases between. The chain's CDR3 is CASSQEIAALAKNIQYF. In DNA, the CDR3 is TGTGCCAGCAGCCAAGAAATAGCGGCACTAGCCAAAAACATTCAGTACTTC.

With respect to this clonotype: One junction end disagrees with the germline gene, perhaps due to a read error. CDR3: CASRQGHGYTF. The CDR3, as DNA: TGTGCCAGCAGACAAGGACATGGCTACACCTTC. This chain uses TRBV4-2 with TRBJ1-2; D gene ambiguous. The germline V gene encodes CDR1 LGHNA and CDR2 YNFKEQ. CDR3 length: 11 residues.

The rearrangement joins TRBV18 to TRBJ2-7, with 7 bases identical to TRBD1. In germline, CDR1 is KGHSH, CDR2 LQKENI. The V segment lost 3 bases and the J segment 3 bases; nucleotides outside the gene matches: 5. The CDR3 is 14 amino acids. The chain's CDR3 is CASSPGQINYEQYF. CDR3 nucleotide sequence: TGTGCCAGCTCACCGGGACAGATCAACTACGAGCAGTACTTC. The full variable domain, with the rest looked up from reference TRBV18 and TRBJ2-7, is NAGVMQNPRHLVRRRGQEARLRCSPMKGHSHVYWYRQLPEEGLKFMVYLQKENIIDESGMPKERFSAEFPKEGPSILRIQQVVRGDSAAYFCASSPGQINYEQYFGPGTRLTVT.

About this clonotype itself: Being one base from a much bigger clone, this may be a read error. The gene calls are TRBV10-3 and TRBJ2-3; D might be TRBD1 (6 bases). The germline V and J ends were trimmed by 11 bases and 2 bases, with 17 bases remaining between them. Germline CDR1 ENHRY, CDR2 SYGVKD. This CDR3 spans 14 amino acids. CDR3 residues: CAVNRDINTDTQYF. The CDR3 nucleotides read TGTGCCGTCAACCGGGACATAAACACAGATACGCAGTATTTT.

This chain joins TRBV7-6 and TRBJ2-2, with 13 bases identical to TRBD2. The CDR3 covers 17 residues. The trim removed 0 bases at V and 6 bases at J, leaving 4 bases unmatched. Germline loops: CDR1 SGHVS, CDR2 FNYEAQ. CDR3 region: CASSLAPGLAGPGELFF. In nucleotides, the CDR3 is TGTGCCAGCAGCTTAGCCCCGGGACTAGCGGGACCCGGGGAGCTGTTTTTT.

V usage is TRBV2 and J usage is TRBJ2-1, with D maybe TRBD1 (6 bases). The CDR3 is made up of 14 amino acids. The germline gives CDR1 SNHLY, CDR2 FYNNEI. V lost 8 bases to trimming and J lost 6 bases, with 17 bases between them. This CDR3 reads CASQLQGQSNEQFF. In DNA form, the CDR3 reads TGTGCCAGCCAACTGCAGGGACAATCCAATGAGCAGTTCTTC.

This clonotype came up a few times. The rearrangement joins TRBV28 to TRBJ1-4; D ambiguous. V was trimmed by 5 bases and J by 6 bases, leaving 19 bases between them. Germline CDR1 and CDR2: MDHEN and SYDVKM. This CDR3 is built from 16 residues. The CDR3 sequence is CASSLLFRSFDEKLFF. DNA for the CDR3: TGTGCCAGCAGTCTACTCTTCAGGAGTTTTGATGAAAAACTGTTTTTT. The full variable domain, with the rest looked up from reference TRBV28 and TRBJ1-4, is DVKVTQSSRYLVKRTGEKVFLECVQDMDHENMFWYRQDPGLGLRLIYFSYDVKMKEKGDIPEGYSVSREKKERFSLILESASTNQTSMYLCASSLLFRSFDEKLFFGSGTQLSVL.

This clonotype has only one observation. V is TRBV27 and J is TRBJ1-5; possible D gene TRBD1, 5 bases. CDR1 and CDR2 (germline): MNHEY, SMNVEV (reference sequence). This CDR3 has 14 residues. The V end was cut by 7 bases, the J end by 3 bases, with 13 bases between. The CDR3 nucleotides read TGTGCCAGCAAGAAGGACAATAACAATCAGCCCCAGCATTTT. This translates into CASKKDNNNQPQHF.

As regards this clonotype: A read error may explain this, as a much larger clone is one base away. The rearrangement links TRBV7-9 to TRBJ2-4; D is unclear. The tail of the sequence fits TRBJ2-7 better, so the J call may be wrong. The CDR3 totals 11 residues. Germline values: CDR1 SEHNR, CDR2 FQNEAQ (reference sequence). The CDR3 bases are TGTGCCAGCAGCTTAGACGACGAGCAGTACTTC. Its translation: CASSLDDEQYF.

This chain connects TRBV4-2 to TRBJ1-1; a possible D gene is TRBD1 (5 bases). Germline V CDR1 and CDR2: LGHNA, YNFKEQ. The CDR3 consists of 16 residues. Between the trimmed V and J ends, which lost 0 bases and 4 bases, there was a span of 15 bases. The CDR3 DNA follows: TGTGCCAGCAGCCAAGACCGAGGAGAGGGGCCCACTGAAGCTTTCTTT. Residues: CASSQDRGEGPTEAFF.

This clonotype was observed a few times. The chain has TRBV20-1 and TRBJ2-7, with 8 bases fitting TRBD2. The end of the DNA is better explained by TRBJ2-5, so the J call may be wrong. The germline gives CDR1 DFQATT, CDR2 SNEGSKA (reference sequence). The CDR3 totals 13 residues. The CDR3 loop is CSSRGLAGETQYF. DNA for the CDR3: TGCAGTTCAAGGGGCCTAGCGGGAGAGACCCAGTACTTC.

This chain joins TRBV12-3 or TRBV12-4 and TRBJ2-3; 7 bases map to TRBD1. The CDR3 contains 18 residues. V shed 3 bases, J shed 0 bases, and the junction held 12 bases outside the gene matches. The chain's CDR3 is CASSFRQGQRTSTDTQYF. The CDR3 nucleotides read TGTGCCAGCAGTTTCCGACAGGGACAGCGCACTAGCACAGATACGCAGTATTTT.